This T cell receptor beta chain is from a study of blood T cell repertoires in COVID-19. V shed 4 bases and J 4 bases; nucleotides not matched to a gene: 4. Per the germline V gene, CDR1 is SGHDT and CDR2 is YYEEEE. The CDR3 runs to 13 residues. In the authors' methods: Counts of nucleated cells, estimated from reference gene primer amplification, were obtained. The table came from immunoSEQ multiplex PCR; TCRdb's copy has only in-frame clones and leaves some out. V and J calls and clone size come straight from that table; D and trimming were deduced from the DNA. The sample consists of fewer than 200,000 clones, around 85% of them appearing once.

The specimen was peripheral blood. The chain couples TRBV5-6 to TRBJ1-2; 7 bases are shared with TRBD1. This receptor was identified in a woman older than 75 with acute or convalescent COVID-19. The CDR3 sequence: CASSPTGPYGYTF. CDR3 DNA: TGTGCCAGCAGCCCGACAGGGCCCTATGGCTACACCTTC.